This T cell receptor (beta chain) was captured by sequencing in a study of cytomegalovirus exposure and HLA in healthy donors. Donors sampled were nominally healthy, though unrecorded immune exposures were likely. The CDR3 is 18 amino acids. The J segment lost 4 bases and the V segment lost 4 bases, leaving 17 bases of the junction unmatched. From germline, CDR1 is MDHEN and CDR2 SYDVKM. PCR amplification relied on 60 Vbeta primers (plus 13 Jbeta primers). Clones were sequenced by immunoSEQ multiplex PCR, and TCRdb holds only the in-frame ones, with some missing. The repertoire holds 150,000 or so clones, more than 65% seen once, with roughly 4.5% in the top ten. This clone was seen a handful of times. Its specificity is not known. Regarding the study as a whole: The majority of TCR sequences were rare, yet some public TCRs appeared in many donors. In a later analysis, donors in an Asian-associated ancestry cluster reportedly had fewer N-insertions in productive TCRs than the cohort mean. A cluster of highly shared sequence variants was likely a sequencing artifact.

The sample comprised PBMCs. This receptor was identified in a young man in good health and CMV-seropositive. The chain has TRBV28 and TRBJ1-2; 8 nucleotides align to TRBD1. CDR3: CASSSFLGTGRNPYGYTF. For the CDR3, the DNA is TGTGCCAGCAGTTCCTTTCTCGGGACAGGCCGTAATCCCTATGGCTACACCTTC.